This T cell receptor beta chain was captured by sequencing in a study of beta chain features in type 1 diabetes. Study conclusions and caveats: Patients with Type 1 diabetes showed moderately but significantly shorter TCRB CDR3s in all four CD4+ subsets.

Investigators reverse transcribed all isolated RNA, so they sequenced expressed TCRB transcripts. TCRdb's table, derived via immunoSEQ multiplex PCR, lists solely in-frame clones and lacks some. The table has roughly 280,000 clones, 20% to 25% seen once. The CDR3 sequence is 12 residues long. The germline V and J ends were trimmed by 0 bases and 3 bases, with 3 bases remaining between them. Germline assignment: CDR1 GTSNPN and CDR2 SVGIG (reference sequence). A note on this clone: Its specificity is unknown.

Sorting that relied on CD45RO/CCR7/CD25/CD127/CD95/CD27 yielded CD4+ naive, central memory, regulatory and stem cell-like memory cells. The sample consisted of naive CD4+ T cells from blood. V usage is TRBV30 and J usage is TRBJ1-3; D is undetermined. The sequence came from a woman between 25 and 40 years old with type 1 diabetes. CDR3 amino acids: CAWSVYGNTIYF. The CDR3 DNA sequence: TGTGCCTGGAGTGTCTATGGAAACACCATATATTTT.